The sequence of this T cell receptor (beta chain) was determined in a study of T-cell reconstitution after alpha-beta-depleted transplantation in children. A TCRbeta library incorporating unique molecular identifiers was prepared. TCRdb called the PCR reads again in MiXCR, with one record for every CDR3 protein. The table lists 200,000 to 300,000 distinct CDR3 sequences, about 25% of them singletons, with about 2.6% in the top ten. Trimming left V 1 base short and J 4 bases short, with 10 bases between. The CDR3 extends over 13 amino acids. The germline V gene encodes CDR1 DFQATT and CDR2 SNEGSKA (reference sequence). Notes on the study in general: By about two months after transplant, alpha-beta T cells reportedly arose from several hundred graft clones that had expanded.

Of note for this clonotype: Its antigen is currently unknown.

This chain links TRBV20-1 with TRBJ1-2; D unclear. Sequenced material: PBMCs, taken before TCRalphabeta/CD19-depleted stem cell transplant. This TCR was sampled from a girl aged 2-10 years with Fanconi anemia, due to receive a stem cell transplant. CDR3 in amino acids: CSARGVDFYGYTF. The CDR3 nucleotides read TGCAGTGCTAGAGGAGTGGATTTCTATGGCTACACCTTC.